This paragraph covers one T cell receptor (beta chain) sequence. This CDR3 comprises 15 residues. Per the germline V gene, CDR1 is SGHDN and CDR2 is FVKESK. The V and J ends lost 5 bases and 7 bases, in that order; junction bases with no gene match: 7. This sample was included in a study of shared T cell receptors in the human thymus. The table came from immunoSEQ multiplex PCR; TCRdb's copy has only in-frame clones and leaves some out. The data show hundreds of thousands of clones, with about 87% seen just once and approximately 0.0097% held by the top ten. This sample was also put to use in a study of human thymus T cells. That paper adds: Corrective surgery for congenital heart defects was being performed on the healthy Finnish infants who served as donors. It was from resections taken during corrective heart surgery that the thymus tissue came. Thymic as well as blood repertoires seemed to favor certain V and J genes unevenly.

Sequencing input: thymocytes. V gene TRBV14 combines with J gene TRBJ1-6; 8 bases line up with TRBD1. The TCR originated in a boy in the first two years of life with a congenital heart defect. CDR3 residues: CASSTTTGVNSPLHF. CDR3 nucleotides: TGTGCCAGCAGCACGACGACAGGGGTGAATTCACCCCTCCACTTT.